What follows are 26 T cell receptor beta chains derived from one specimen sequenced in a study of blood T cell repertoires in COVID-19 (dated by TCRdb to the early 2020s). Libraries were prepared through the immunoSEQ multiplex PCR assay. In TCRdb, the immuneACCESS table is reduced to in-frame sequences with V and J assigned. These tables do not hold every clone; where another copy was compared, an unresolved V gene accounts for under half, and the others remain unexplained. This sample has under 200,000 clones in its table, and 60% to 85% of those were observed once. Roughly 7.5% of the sample belongs to the ten largest clones. Sequenced input: peripheral blood. The receptor set was obtained from a man aged 55-75 years with acute or convalescent COVID-19.

The J gene is TRBJ2-3, the V gene TRBV6-2 or TRBV6-3; the D gene is possibly TRBD2 (6 bases). Germline CDR1 and CDR2: MNHEY and SVGEGT. The CDR3 is 14 amino acids. V was cut by 4 bases and J by 4 bases, with 12 bases left in between. Written as DNA, the CDR3 is TGTGCCAGCAGTTTCCGGGACTCCCCAGATACGCAGTATTTT. Its translation: CASSFRDSPDTQYF.

This chain uses TRBV12-5 with TRBJ2-2; D is perhaps TRBD1 (6 bases). The CDR3 contains 21 residues. Germline-derived CDR1 and CDR2 are LGHNT and FRNRAP. The V end was cut by 0 bases, the J end by 0 bases, with 23 bases between. CDR3 residues: CASGLVSRGSGRGSNTGELFF. In DNA, the CDR3 is TGTGCTAGTGGTTTGGTAAGTCGTGGAAGCGGAAGGGGGTCGAACACCGGGGAGCTGTTTTTT.

The CDR3 reads CASSLAGSSGSREQYF. CDR3 in DNA: TGCGCCAGCAGCTTGGCCGGGTCTAGCGGGTCGAGGGAGCAGTACTTC. J is TRBJ2-7 and V is TRBV5-1, with 8 bases matching TRBD2. The germline CDR1 and CDR2 sequences are SGHRS and YFSETQ. This CDR3 region has 16 residues. The junction had 12 bases not matched to a gene; V was cut back by 0 bases and J by 7 bases.

The chain couples TRBV15 to TRBJ1-2; D ambiguous. Per germline, CDR1 LNHNV and CDR2 YYDKDF (reference sequence). The V end lost 0 bases, the J end lost 8 bases, and 7 bases lay between the germline ends. The CDR3 is 12 amino acids. Written as DNA, the CDR3 is TGTGCCACCAGCAGAGATTCGCGGGGCTACACCTTC. Protein: CATSRDSRGYTF.

This clone was found a few times. The CDR3 coding sequence is TGTGCCAGCAGCTTGAACACGGGGTTTTATGGCTCTGGAAACACCATATATTTT. This sequence encodes CASSLNTGFYGSGNTIYF. The gene calls are TRBV5-6 and TRBJ1-3; D unresolved. Germline lookup yields CDR1 SGHDT and CDR2 YYEEEE. The CDR3 loop spans 18 amino acids. Trimming cost V 1 base and J 0 bases, with 17 bases left between them.

The genes are TRBV30 and TRBJ2-5, with 7 bases fitting TRBD2. V dropped 2 bases and J dropped 1; count of bases not matched to a gene: 7. Germline V gene lookup returns CDR1 GTSNPN and CDR2 SVGIG (reference sequence). This CDR3 is 15 amino acids long. Here the CDR3 reads CAWSTDRGVQETQYF. CDR3 nucleotide sequence: TGTGCCTGGAGTACCGATCGGGGGGTCCAAGAGACCCAGTACTTC. The full variable domain, with the rest looked up from reference TRBV30 and TRBJ2-5, is SQTIHQWPATLVQPVGSPLSLECTVEGTSNPNLYWYRQAAGRGLQLLFYSVGIGQISSEVPQNLSASRPQDRQFILSSKKLLLSDSGFYLCAWSTDRGVQETQYFGPGTRLLVL.

The chain uses TRBV5-1 and TRBJ2-6, with 7 positions matching TRBD1. The germline V gene has CDR1 SGHRS and CDR2 YFSETQ. The ends lost 2 bases at V and 2 bases at J; junction bases unmatched: 10. This CDR3 is built from 18 residues. Written as DNA, the CDR3 is TGCGCCAGCAGCTTCGGATTAACCCAGGGGGCTGGGGCCAACGTCCTGACTTTC. Translation: CASSFGLTQGAGANVLTF. Drawing the rest from reference TRBV5-1 and TRBJ2-6, the complete variable domain is KAGVTQTPRYLIKTRGQQVTLSCSPISGHRSVSWYQQTPGQGLQFLFEYFSETQRNKGNFPGRFSGRQFSNSRSEMNVSTLELGDSALYLCASSFGLTQGAGANVLTFGAGSRLTVL.

Here the CDR3 reads CASSTPGQGASYEQYF. In DNA form, the CDR3 reads TGTGCCAGCAGCACCCCGGGACAGGGGGCCTCCTACGAGCAGTACTTC. V and J are TRBV5-4 and TRBJ2-7, with 12 bases that match TRBD1. V trimming: 4 bases; J trimming: 0 bases; junction bases outside the gene matches: 5. The CDR3 consists of 16 residues. The V gene's germline CDR1 is SGHNT and CDR2 YYREEE (reference sequence).

The rearrangement uses TRBV9 and TRBJ2-2; possibly TRBD2 for D (5 bases). Germline V gene lookup returns CDR1 SGDLS and CDR2 YYNGEE. This CDR3 has 15 residues. V dropped 3 bases and J dropped 5 bases, with 14 bases sitting between them. CDR3 in amino acids: CASSAPSDSTGELFF. The DNA of the CDR3 is TGTGCCAGCAGCGCCCCTTCGGACTCAACCGGGGAGCTGTTTTTT. The full variable domain, in which reference TRBV9 and TRBJ2-2 provide the parts outside the CDR3, is DSGVTQTPKHLITATGQRVTLRCSPRSGDLSVYWYQQSLDQGLQFLIQYYNGEERAKGNILERFSAQQFPDLHSELNLSSLELGDSALYFCASSAPSDSTGELFFGEGSRLTVL.

The chain links TRBV6-1 to TRBJ1-2, with D unclear. Germline V gene lookup returns CDR1 MNHNS and CDR2 SASEGT. V lost 2 bases and J 7 bases, leaving 17 bases between the germline ends. CDR3 size: 15 residues. The CDR3 DNA reads as TGTGCCAGCAGTGAATACTTACGCCGGGAGGGTGGCTACACCTTC. This sequence encodes CASSEYLRREGGYTF.

The chain links TRBV3-1 (or the pseudogene TRBV3-2) to TRBJ2-1; D unresolved. The CDR3 loop spans 16 amino acids. V lost 4 bases and J lost 0, with 13 bases in between. CDR1 LGHDT and CDR2 YNNKEL come from the germline V gene (reference sequence). The CDR3 loop reads CASSPPWAISYNEQFF. The CDR3 nucleotides are TGTGCCAGCAGCCCCCCATGGGCGATCTCCTACAATGAGCAGTTCTTC.

The chain is built from TRBV29-1 and TRBJ1-2; D remains ambiguous. The CDR3 consists of 12 residues. Trimming left V 1 base short and J 6 bases short, with 9 bases between. In germline, CDR1 is SQVTM, CDR2 ANQGSEA. The CDR3 is CSVEVPRNGYTF. CDR3 sequence (DNA): TGCAGCGTTGAAGTACCCAGGAATGGCTACACCTTC.

The V and J genes are TRBV11-1 and TRBJ2-2, with 10 bases aligning to TRBD1. Germline CDR1 reads SGHAT; CDR2 reads FQDESV (reference sequence). There are 16 residues in the CDR3. Trimming took 5 bases from V and 5 from J; bases not matched to a gene: 8. Written as DNA, the CDR3 is TGTGCCAGCAGCCATCCAAGGACAGGGGGTACCGGGGAGCTGTTTTTT. It specifies CASSHPRTGGTGELFF.

The chain is built from TRBV12-3 or TRBV12-4 and TRBJ1-2; D ambiguous. Trimming shortened V by 5 bases and J by 5 bases, and 9 bases separated the two germline ends. The length of the CDR3 is 12 residues. The CDR3 region is CASSPAGYGYTF. The CDR3, as DNA: TGTGCCAGCAGTCCCGCGGGGTATGGCTACACCTTC.

This chain joins TRBV6-5 and TRBJ1-4; D remains ambiguous. Germline V lookup: CDR1 MNHEY, CDR2 SVGAGI. This CDR3 comprises 12 residues. V lost 5 bases to trimming and J lost 4 bases, with 5 bases between them. CDR3 sequence: CASSLVNEKLFF. The CDR3 DNA follows: TGTGCCAGCAGTCTAGTTAATGAAAAACTGTTTTTT.

The chain has TRBV30 and TRBJ1-1; 9 nucleotides line up with TRBD1. The V gene end was trimmed by 3 bases and the J gene end by 0 bases; junction bases not matched to a gene: 8. CDR1 and CDR2 from the germline V gene are GTSNPN and SVGIG (reference sequence). CDR3 size: 16 residues. The CDR3 sequence is CAWRLGTGIVNTEAFF. The DNA of the CDR3 is TGTGCCTGGAGGCTGGGGACAGGGATAGTGAACACTGAAGCTTTCTTT.

The chain combines TRBV6-5 with TRBJ2-7; 8 bases match TRBD1. Germline lookup yields CDR1 MNHEY and CDR2 SVGAGI. The CDR3 runs 14 residues. Germline trimming cut 6 bases from V and 4 bases from J; bases unmatched to any gene: 8. CDR3 in DNA: TGTGCCAGCAGAGTTCGACAGGGGATTTACGAGCAGTACTTC. Its protein is CASRVRQGIYEQYF.

This chain uses TRBV5-4 with TRBJ1-2; no definite D call. This CDR3 spans 16 amino acids. Germline V gene data show CDR1 as SGHNT and CDR2 as YYREEE (reference sequence). V shed 0 bases and J shed 2 bases, with 14 bases lying between them. The DNA of the CDR3 is TGTGCCAGCAGCTTGGTCCCTGGTGAGCCAAACTATGGCTACACCTTC. This encodes CASSLVPGEPNYGYTF. The whole variable domain, filled in from reference TRBV5-4 and TRBJ1-2, reads ETGVTQSPTHLIKTRGQQVTLRCSSQSGHNTVSWYQQALGQGPQFIFQYYREEENGRGNFPPRFSGLQFPNYSSELNVNALELDDSALYLCASSLVPGEPNYGYTFGSGTRLTVV.

V gene TRBV7-8 combines with J gene TRBJ2-1; the match to TRBD1 covers 7 bases. The CDR3 spans 15 residues. Germline lookup yields CDR1 SGHVS and CDR2 FQNEAQ. V lost 1 base to trimming and J lost 2 bases; unmatched junction nucleotides: 2. The CDR3 loop reads CASSLGGTAYNEQFF. The CDR3 region has the DNA TGTGCCAGCAGCTTAGGTGGGACAGCCTACAATGAGCAGTTCTTC.

The chain carries TRBV21-1 and TRBJ1-4. TRBV21-1 is described as a pseudogene. The CDR3 is 18 residues long. CDR3 sequence: CASSKLFDNAGTNEKLFF. CDR3 nucleotides: TGTGCCAGCAGCAAACTATTCGACAATGCGGGGACGAATGAAAAACTGTTTTTT.

This chain's CDR3 is CASSDTYEQYF. The CDR3 DNA reads TGTGCCAGTAGTGACACCTACGAGCAGTACTTC. The rearrangement uses TRBV19 and TRBJ2-7; D is uncertain. The CDR3 loop spans 11 amino acids. Germline V gene data show CDR1 as LNHDA and CDR2 as SQIVND (reference sequence). Trimming took off 5 bases at V and 2 bases at J, with 4 bases between the two ends.

The V and J genes are TRBV5-4 and TRBJ1-1; TRBD1 might be the D (5 bases). This CDR3 comprises 13 residues. Germline V CDR1 and CDR2: SGHNT, YYREEE (reference sequence). Trimming stripped 4 bases from V and 3 bases from J, with 10 bases between. CDR3 sequence (DNA): TGTGCCAGCAGCCTGGGGGGGGACACTGAAGCTTTCTTT. It encodes CASSLGGDTEAFF.

The V and J genes are TRBV12-5 and TRBJ1-1; D might be TRBD1 (5 bases). This CDR3 is 12 amino acids long. Trimming shortened V by 4 bases and J by 8 bases, and 11 bases separated the two germline ends. In germline, CDR1 is LGHNT, CDR2 FRNRAP. The CDR3 sequence: CASGWEGQEAFF. The CDR3 DNA is TGTGCTAGTGGTTGGGAGGGGCAGGAAGCTTTCTTT.

The CDR3 region has the DNA TGTGCCAGCAGCTTAGACAGGGGATTCGGGGAGACCCAGTACTTC. Its translation: CASSLDRGFGETQYF. V gene TRBV7-2 combines with J gene TRBJ2-5, with 7 bases identical to TRBD1. Germline-derived CDR1 and CDR2 are SGHTA and FQGNSA. V lost 1 base, J lost 5 bases, and 7 bases stayed unmatched. The CDR3 has 15 amino acids.

The chain combines TRBV11-2 with TRBJ2-1; D is possibly TRBD1 (6 bases). V was clipped by 3 bases and J by 4 bases, with 13 bases between them. The germline CDR1 and CDR2 sequences are SGHAT and FQNNGV. This CDR3 is built from 15 residues. The chain's CDR3 is CASSLSTGEYNEQFF. The CDR3 DNA follows: TGTGCCAGCAGCTTGTCGACAGGAGAATACAATGAGCAGTTCTTC.

The V and J genes are TRBV19 and TRBJ1-3; D is possibly TRBD1 (6 bases). The germline V gene encodes CDR1 LNHDA and CDR2 SQIVND (reference sequence). The CDR3 is 14 residues long. V was pared by 4 bases and J by 3 bases, with 10 bases between. The CDR3 region is CASSTMDSGNTIYF. The DNA of the CDR3 is TGTGCCAGTAGTACCATGGACAGTGGAAACACCATATATTTT.